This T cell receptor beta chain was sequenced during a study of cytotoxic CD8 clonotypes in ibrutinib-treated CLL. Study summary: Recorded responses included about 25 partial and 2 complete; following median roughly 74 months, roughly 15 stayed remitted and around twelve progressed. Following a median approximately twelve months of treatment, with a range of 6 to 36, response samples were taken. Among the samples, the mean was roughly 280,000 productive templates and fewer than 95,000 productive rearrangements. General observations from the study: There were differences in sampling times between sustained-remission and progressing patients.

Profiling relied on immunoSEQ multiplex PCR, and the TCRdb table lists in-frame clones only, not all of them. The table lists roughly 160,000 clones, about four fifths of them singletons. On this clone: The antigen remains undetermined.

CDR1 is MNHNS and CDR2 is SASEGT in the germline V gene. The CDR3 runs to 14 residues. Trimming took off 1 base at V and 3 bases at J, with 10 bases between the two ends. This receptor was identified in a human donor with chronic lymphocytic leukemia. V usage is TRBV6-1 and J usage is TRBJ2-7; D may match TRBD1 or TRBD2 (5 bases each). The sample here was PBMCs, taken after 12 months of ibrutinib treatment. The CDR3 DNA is TGTGCCAGCAGTGAAGGTTGGGGGTTCTACGAGCAGTACTTC. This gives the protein CASSEGWGFYEQYF.